These 10 T cell receptor beta chains were all obtained from the same sample, sequenced in a study of T-cell reconstitution after alpha-beta-depleted transplantation in children. Molecular barcoding with unique molecular identifiers was used for the TCRbeta library. MiXCR, applied by TCRdb to the PCR reads, yields one record per CDR3 protein. Altogether 250,000 to 400,000 distinct CDR3 sequences are present, 20% to 30% being singletons, with the ten largest covering over 9.5%. Sequenced here: PBMCs, mostly from graft donor cells, sampled 180 days after TCRalphabeta/CD19-depleted stem cell transplant. All receptors derive from a male patient between 10 and 17 years old who had a stem cell transplant for acute lymphoblastic leukemia, so the T cells may come from the graft donor.

In this sample, this clonotype turned up many times. The rearrangement links TRBV15 to TRBJ2-7; D remains unclear. Trimming removed 1 base from V and 1 base from J, with 17 bases in between. Per germline, CDR1 LNHNV and CDR2 YYDKDF (reference sequence). This CDR3 spans 17 amino acids. CDR3 amino acids: CATSRAPDGFPSYEQYF. Here the CDR3 DNA reads TGTGCCACCAGCAGAGCACCCGATGGTTTCCCATCCTACGAGCAGTACTTC.

This clonotype was seen more than once but under ten times. The V call is TRBV3-1, the J call TRBJ2-3; the D gene is possibly TRBD2 (6 bases). The germline V gene has CDR1 LGHDT and CDR2 YNNKEL (reference sequence). This CDR3 has 17 residues. Deletions cut 1 base from V and 4 bases from J, with 18 bases between. CDR3 amino acids: CASSQAKLVWGADTQYF. DNA of the CDR3: TGTGCCAGCAGCCAAGCAAAACTAGTGTGGGGGGCAGATACGCAGTATTTT.

This clonotype was recorded at least ten times. This chain connects TRBV5-1 to TRBJ2-7; no definite D call. V was trimmed by 5 bases and J by 1 base, leaving 16 bases between them. CDR1 and CDR2 from the germline V gene are SGHRS and YFSETQ. CDR3 length: 15 residues. The CDR3 sequence: CASSHDGSLSYEQYF. The CDR3 DNA reads as TGCGCCAGCAGTCACGACGGAAGCCTATCCTACGAGCAGTACTTC.

This clonotype has just a few counts. The chain links TRBV5-4 to TRBJ2-1; 10 positions match TRBD2. The trim removed 3 bases at V and 1 base at J, leaving 25 bases unmatched. The CDR3 sequence is 23 residues long. The germline V gene has CDR1 SGHNT and CDR2 YYREEE (reference sequence). The CDR3: CASSWGFGGRLAGEEESYNEQFF. CDR3 nucleotide sequence: TGTGCCAGCAGCTGGGGTTTTGGGGGGAGGCTAGCGGGAGAGGAGGAGTCCTACAATGAGCAGTTCTTC.

The chain couples TRBV12-3 or TRBV12-4 to TRBJ1-1; tentatively, D is TRBD1 (6 bases). CDR3 length: 15 amino acids. Trimming took off 7 bases at V and 4 bases at J, with 19 bases between the two ends. The CDR3: CASKRMTQGSTEAFF. The CDR3 bases are TGTGCCAGCAAACGGATGACACAGGGATCCACTGAAGCTTTCTTT.

V gene TRBV6-5 combines with J gene TRBJ2-5; D is uncertain. The CDR3 has 14 residues. Per germline, CDR1 MNHEY and CDR2 SVGAGI. Trimming stripped 0 bases from V and 5 bases from J, with 10 bases between. The CDR3 nucleotides read TGTGCCAGCAGTTACTCGGTCAAGCAGGAGACCCAGTACTTC. As protein: CASSYSVKQETQYF.

The CDR3 here is CASSTRDRATNEKLFF. The DNA of the CDR3 is TGTGCCAGCAGCACCCGGGACAGAGCAACTAATGAAAAACTGTTTTTT. The chain recombines TRBV7-8 with TRBJ1-4, with 7 nucleotides matching TRBD1. Trimming removed 5 bases from V and 0 bases from J; junction bases left unmatched: 6. This CDR3 is built from 16 residues. Germline-derived CDR1 and CDR2 are SGHVS and FQNEAQ. Using reference TRBV7-8 and TRBJ1-4 for the parts outside the CDR3, the full variable domain is GAGVSQSPRYKVAKRGQDVALRCDPISGHVSLFWYQQALGQGPEFLTYFQNEAQLDKSGLPSDRFFAERPEGSVSTLKIQRTQQEDSAVYLCASSTRDRATNEKLFFGSGTQLSVL.

The rearrangement joins TRBV3-1 to TRBJ2-7, with D possibly matching TRBD2 (5 bases). This CDR3 has 12 residues. The germline gives CDR1 LGHDT, CDR2 YNNKEL (reference sequence). The V and J ends lost 6 bases and 3 bases respectively, with 9 bases between them. DNA for the CDR3: TGTGCCAGCAGAAAAGGGAGCTACGAGCAGTACTTC. Translated, it gives CASRKGSYEQYF.

There are a few counts of this clonotype. The chain employs TRBV7-6 and TRBJ2-1; TRBD2 agrees at 10 bases. V gave up 1 base and J gave up 12 bases; unmatched junction bases: 9. Germline V gene lookup returns CDR1 SGHVS and CDR2 FNYEAQ. This CDR3 is built from 15 residues. As DNA, the CDR3 is TGTGCCAGCAGCTTAGGTACAGCGGGAGGGGTGGGGCAGTTCTTC. This sequence encodes CASSLGTAGGVGQFF.

Only a few counts were recorded for this clonotype. The V and J genes are TRBV15 and TRBJ2-7; possibly TRBD1 for D (6 bases). This CDR3 has 13 residues. The V and J ends lost 6 bases and 3 bases respectively, with 12 bases between them. Germline CDR1 reads LNHNV; CDR2 reads YYDKDF (reference sequence). The CDR3 loop reads CATRRTGFYEQYF. CDR3 in DNA: TGTGCCACCAGAAGAACAGGGTTCTACGAGCAGTACTTC.